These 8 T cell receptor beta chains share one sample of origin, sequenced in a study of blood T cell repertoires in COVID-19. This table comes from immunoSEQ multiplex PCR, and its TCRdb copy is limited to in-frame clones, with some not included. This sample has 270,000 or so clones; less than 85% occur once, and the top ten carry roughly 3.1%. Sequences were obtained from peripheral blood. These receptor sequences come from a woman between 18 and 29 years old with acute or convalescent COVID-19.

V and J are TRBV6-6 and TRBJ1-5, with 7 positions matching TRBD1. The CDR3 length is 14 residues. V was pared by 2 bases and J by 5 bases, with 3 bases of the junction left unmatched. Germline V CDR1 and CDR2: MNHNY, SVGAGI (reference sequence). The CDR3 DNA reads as TGTGCCAGCAGTTACGGGACAGAGTATCAGCCCCAGCATTTT. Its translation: CASSYGTEYQPQHF.

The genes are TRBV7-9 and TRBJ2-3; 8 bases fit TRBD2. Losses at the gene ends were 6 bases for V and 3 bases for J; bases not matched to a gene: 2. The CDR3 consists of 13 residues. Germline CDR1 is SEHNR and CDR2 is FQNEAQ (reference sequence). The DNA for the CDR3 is TGTGCCAGCAGACCGGGAGGGACAGATACGCAGTATTTT. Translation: CASRPGGTDTQYF.

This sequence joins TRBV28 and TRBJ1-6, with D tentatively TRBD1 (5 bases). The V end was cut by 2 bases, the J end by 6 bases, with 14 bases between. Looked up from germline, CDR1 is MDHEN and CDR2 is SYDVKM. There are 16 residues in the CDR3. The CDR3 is CASSLGGLGTNSPLHF. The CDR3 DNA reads TGTGCCAGCAGTTTAGGAGGGTTGGGGACTAATTCACCCCTCCACTTT. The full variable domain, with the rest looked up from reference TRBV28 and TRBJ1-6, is DVKVTQSSRYLVKRTGEKVFLECVQDMDHENMFWYRQDPGLGLRLIYFSYDVKMKEKGDIPEGYSVSREKKERFSLILESASTNQTSMYLCASSLGGLGTNSPLHFGNGTRLTVT.

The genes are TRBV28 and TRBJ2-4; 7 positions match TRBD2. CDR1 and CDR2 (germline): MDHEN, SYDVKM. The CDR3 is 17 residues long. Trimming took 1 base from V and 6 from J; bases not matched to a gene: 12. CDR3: CASSLFGASGGGNIQYF. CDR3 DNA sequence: TGTGCCAGCAGTTTATTCGGGGCTAGCGGAGGTGGAAACATTCAGTACTTC.

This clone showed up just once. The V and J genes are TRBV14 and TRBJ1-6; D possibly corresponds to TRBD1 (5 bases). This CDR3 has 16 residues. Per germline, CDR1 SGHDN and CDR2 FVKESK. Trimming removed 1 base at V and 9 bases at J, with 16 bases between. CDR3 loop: CASSQGQYSTRSPLHF. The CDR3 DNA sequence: TGTGCCAGCAGCCAAGGACAGTATAGCACCCGTTCACCCCTCCACTTT.

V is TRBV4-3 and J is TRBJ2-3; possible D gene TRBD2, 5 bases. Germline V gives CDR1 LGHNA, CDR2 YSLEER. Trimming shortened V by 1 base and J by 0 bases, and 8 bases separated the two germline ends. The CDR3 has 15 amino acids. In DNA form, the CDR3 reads TGCGCCAGCAGCCAAGGGCGGACTAGCACAGATACGCAGTATTTT. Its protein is CASSQGRTSTDTQYF.

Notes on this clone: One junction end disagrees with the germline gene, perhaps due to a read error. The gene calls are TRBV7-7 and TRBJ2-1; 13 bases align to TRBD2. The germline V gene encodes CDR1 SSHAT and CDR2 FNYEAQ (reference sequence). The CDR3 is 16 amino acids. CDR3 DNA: TGTGCTAGCAGCGCCCGACTAGCGGGAGGCGGGGATGAGCAGTTCTTC. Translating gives CASSARLAGGGDEQFF.

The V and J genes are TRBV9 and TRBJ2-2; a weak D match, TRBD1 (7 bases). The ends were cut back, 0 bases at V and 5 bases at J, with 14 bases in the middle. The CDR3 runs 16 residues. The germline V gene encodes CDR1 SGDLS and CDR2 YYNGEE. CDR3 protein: CASSVVAGQPTGELFF. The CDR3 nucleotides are TGTGCCAGCAGCGTAGTTGCGGGACAGCCTACCGGGGAGCTGTTTTTT.